The source of this TCR beta chain is a study of T cells in Graves' hyperthyroidism and ophthalmopathy. Points from the study as a whole: Onset of ophthalmopathy came a median approximately 6 months after the model predicted it.

RNA transcripts were the template for amplifying TCR beta CDR3 regions. HTBI primers were the set used in a first-round RT-PCR of the TCR CDR3. Each CDR3 protein gets one entry after TCRdb re-called the multiplex PCR reads with MiXCR. The data contain 450,000 to 650,000 distinct CDR3 sequences, 17% of them singletons. The CDR3 loop spans 14 amino acids. CDR1 and CDR2 from the germline V gene are MNHEY and SMNVEV (reference sequence). The V and J ends lost 10 bases and 6 bases, in that order; junction bases with no gene match: 9. Fresh peripheral blood, approximately 10 ml, was the source of the PBMCs. This clonotype was detected many times. The antigen remains undetermined.

J is TRBJ2-1 and V is TRBV27; 10 positions agree with TRBD2. Sequenced material: blood. The TCR originated in a woman between 18 and 29 years old with Graves' ophthalmopathy. The CDR3 protein is CAIMKREGRNEQFF. The CDR3 DNA reads as TGTGCCATCATGAAGCGGGAGGGCCGCAATGAGCAGTTCTTC.